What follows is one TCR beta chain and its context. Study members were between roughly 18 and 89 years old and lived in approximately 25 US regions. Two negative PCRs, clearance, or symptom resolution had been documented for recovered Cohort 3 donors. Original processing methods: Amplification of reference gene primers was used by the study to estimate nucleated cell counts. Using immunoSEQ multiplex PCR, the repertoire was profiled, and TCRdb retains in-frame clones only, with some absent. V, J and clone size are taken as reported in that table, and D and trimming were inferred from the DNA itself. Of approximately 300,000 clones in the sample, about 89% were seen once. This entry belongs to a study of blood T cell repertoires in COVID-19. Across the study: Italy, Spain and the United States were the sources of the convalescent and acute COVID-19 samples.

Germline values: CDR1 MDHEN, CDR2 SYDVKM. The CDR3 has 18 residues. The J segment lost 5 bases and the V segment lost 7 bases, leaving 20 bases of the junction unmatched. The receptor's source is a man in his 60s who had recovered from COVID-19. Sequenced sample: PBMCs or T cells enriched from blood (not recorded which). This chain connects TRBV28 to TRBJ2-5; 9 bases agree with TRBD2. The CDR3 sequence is CASNRIVWREGLRETQYF. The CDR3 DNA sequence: TGTGCCAGCAACCGAATAGTTTGGCGGGAGGGCCTTCGGGAGACCCAGTACTTC.